The next 16 T cell receptor beta chains were all read from a single sample in a study of shared clonotypes between healthy human individuals (TCRdb year 2020). Receptor amplification or capture employed the immunoSEQ multiplex PCR assay. The table was pulled from immuneACCESS by TCRdb, which kept in-frame rearrangements only. Such tables lose some clones; where checked, under half of the loss comes from unresolved V genes, and the rest has no known cause. This sample has 2 million to 3 million clones in its table, and roughly 93% of those were observed once. The top ten constitute around 0.4% of the sample. Source material: naive CD4+ T cells from PBMCs. The cell subset or site label on this specimen signifies: CD45RA+ positively selected. The receptors stem from a man between 18 and 35 years old in good health. Some clones in this sample may be carry-over from other donors' samples.

The chain uses TRBV25-1 and TRBJ2-7, with D unresolved. Germline assignment: CDR1 MGHDK and CDR2 SYGVNS. Trimming removed 0 bases at V and 0 bases at J, with 9 bases between. This CDR3 is built from 15 residues. The CDR3 loop is CASSEYGRSSYEQYF. In DNA form, the CDR3 reads TGTGCCAGCAGTGAATATGGACGGAGCTCCTACGAGCAGTACTTC.

The chain couples TRBV18 to TRBJ1-1; 7 nucleotides line up with TRBD1. Germline trimming cut 6 bases from V and 1 base from J; bases unmatched to any gene: 5. Germline CDR1 KGHSH, CDR2 LQKENI. The CDR3 is 14 residues long. The DNA of the CDR3 is TGTGCCAGCTCCTGGACAGGAACGAACACTGAAGCTTTCTTT. It codes for CASSWTGTNTEAFF.

This chain uses TRBV5-1 with TRBJ2-7, with D hard to call. V gave up 0 bases and J gave up 3 bases, with 16 bases separating them. The CDR3 length is 16 residues. Germline CDR1 SGHRS, CDR2 YFSETQ. CDR3 sequence reads: CASSLVDQSLIYEQYF. The CDR3 DNA is TGCGCCAGCAGCTTGGTGGACCAATCACTCATCTACGAGCAGTACTTC.

This chain links TRBV5-1 with TRBJ2-3; 7 bases map to TRBD1. The junction had 6 bases not matched to a gene; V was cut back by 4 bases and J by 4 bases. The germline gives CDR1 SGHRS, CDR2 YFSETQ. The CDR3 extends over 14 amino acids. The CDR3 loop is CASSPKTGPDTQYF. For the CDR3, the DNA is TGCGCCAGCAGCCCGAAGACAGGGCCAGATACGCAGTATTTT.

This chain links TRBV9 with TRBJ2-3; 7 bases align to TRBD2. CDR3 length: 16 amino acids. Germline V gene lookup returns CDR1 SGDLS and CDR2 YYNGEE. The ends lost 4 bases at V and 3 bases at J; junction bases unmatched: 11. The CDR3 loop reads CASSRRGGSQTDTQYF. As DNA, the CDR3 is TGTGCCAGCAGCAGACGGGGAGGGTCACAGACAGATACGCAGTATTTT.

The rearrangement links TRBV6-1 to TRBJ2-1; 10 nucleotides match TRBD2. Germline values: CDR1 MNHNS, CDR2 SASEGT. CDR3 length: 16 amino acids. The J segment lost 7 bases and the V segment lost 4 bases, leaving 10 bases of the junction unmatched. CDR3 in DNA: TGTGCCAGCAGTGGGCGTCTAGCGGGAGTTGCGAATGAGCAGTTCTTC. Its protein is CASSGRLAGVANEQFF.

This clone was counted a single time. The rearrangement links TRBV30 to TRBJ2-5; D is possibly TRBD2 (6 bases). Near its end, the DNA agrees better with TRBJ2-7, so the J call may be wrong. The CDR3 is made up of 11 amino acids. CDR1 and CDR2 from the germline V gene are GTSNPN and SVGIG (reference sequence). CDR3 loop: CAGRWGGEQYF. CDR3 coding DNA: TGTGCCGGACGTTGGGGAGGCGAGCAGTACTTC.

The V and J genes are TRBV5-6 and TRBJ2-5, with a tentative D call TRBD2 (6 bases). V lost 4 bases and J 3 bases, leaving 10 bases between the germline ends. Per the germline V gene, CDR1 is SGHDT and CDR2 is YYEEEE. The CDR3 runs to 13 residues. Here the CDR3 DNA reads TGTGCCAGCAGCGTGGGACTCGAAGAGACCCAGTACTTC. Its protein is CASSVGLEETQYF.

This clone appeared once. Within the sample, other DNA sequences also encode this same CDR3. The gene calls are TRBV9 and TRBJ2-1; 8 bases are shared with TRBD2. The CDR3 sequence is 15 residues long. Germline values: CDR1 SGDLS, CDR2 YYNGEE. The junction had 3 bases not matched to a gene; V was cut back by 0 bases and J by 4 bases. The CDR3: CASSVVAGLYNEQFF. The CDR3 DNA sequence: TGTGCCAGCAGCGTAGTAGCGGGGCTATACAATGAGCAGTTCTTC.

The chain joins TRBV7-3 to TRBJ2-1, with 8 bases matching TRBD2. The V segment lost 5 bases and the J segment 0 bases; nucleotides outside the gene matches: 3. The CDR3 length is 15 residues. Germline assignment: CDR1 SGHTA and CDR2 FQGTGA. CDR3 DNA: TGTGCCAGCAGCCCCGGGGGGGCCTCCTACAATGAGCAGTTCTTC. Translation: CASSPGGASYNEQFF.

This clone occurred once. The CDR3 sequence is CATATGTNTGELFF. CDR3 in DNA: TGTGCCACGGCGACAGGGACAAACACCGGGGAGCTGTTTTTT. This sequence joins TRBV6-1 and TRBJ2-2; 7 nucleotides align to TRBD1. Germline CDR1 and CDR2: MNHNS and SASEGT. This CDR3 spans 14 amino acids. The V and J ends lost 10 bases and 2 bases, in that order; junction bases with no gene match: 7.

The gene calls are TRBV5-8 and TRBJ2-7; 9 nucleotides agree with TRBD1. The CDR3 spans 14 residues. The junction had 4 bases not matched to a gene; V was cut back by 3 bases and J by 3 bases. The germline gives CDR1 SGHTS, CDR2 YDEGEE. The CDR3 here is CASSWGQGYYEQYF. In DNA, the CDR3 is TGTGCCAGCAGCTGGGGACAGGGATACTACGAGCAGTACTTC.

This chain connects TRBV6-4 to TRBJ1-1, with D possibly matching TRBD1 (5 bases). This CDR3 spans 16 amino acids. Trimming cost V 6 bases and J 1 base, with 18 bases left between them. Germline CDR1 MRHNA, CDR2 SNTAGT. CDR3 in DNA: TGTGCCAGCAGGGGGAATTCAGGGACCGGGAACACTGAAGCTTTCTTT. It yields the protein CASRGNSGTGNTEAFF.

On this clone: The sample has other DNA sequences that encode this CDR3 too. This rearrangement joins TRBV7-3 to TRBJ2-1; D remains ambiguous. The CDR3 loop spans 13 amino acids. From germline, CDR1 is SGHTA and CDR2 FQGTGA. V lost 1 base to trimming and J lost 2 bases, with 3 bases between them. The CDR3, as DNA: TGTGCCAGCAGCTTAAATCCCTACAATGAGCAGTTCTTC. Amino acid sequence: CASSLNPYNEQFF. The whole variable domain, remainder taken from reference TRBV7-3 and TRBJ2-1, is GAGVSQTPSNKVTEKGKYVELRCDPISGHTALYWYRQSLGQGPEFLIYFQGTGAADDSGLPNDRFFAVRPEGSVSTLKIQRTERGDSAVYLCASSLNPYNEQFFGPGTRLTVL.

This clone came up once. V is TRBV19 and J is TRBJ1-2; the D gene is possibly TRBD1 (5 bases). Trimming left V 4 bases short and J 0 bases short, with 18 bases between. The V gene's germline CDR1 is LNHDA and CDR2 SQIVND (reference sequence). The CDR3 has 17 residues. The DNA for the CDR3 is TGTGCCAGTAGTAAATCCCACCAGGGCTTCTCTAACTATGGCTACACCTTC. Its translation: CASSKSHQGFSNYGYTF.

This sequence joins TRBV7-8 and TRBJ2-1; 9 bases agree with TRBD2. Unmatched junction bases numbered 7, after V lost 1 base and J lost 6 bases. The CDR3 is 16 residues long. Germline CDR1 reads SGHVS; CDR2 reads FQNEAQ. The CDR3 DNA sequence: TGTGCCAGCAGCTTAGTTGTAGCGGGAGCCAGCAATGAGCAGTTCTTC. Protein product: CASSLVVAGASNEQFF.